This T cell receptor (beta chain) comes out of a study of blood T cell repertoires in COVID-19. Study context: T cells, B-cell-depleted T cells, or PBMCs supplied cDNA or gDNA.

In the original analysis: Scientists estimated how many nucleated cells there were by amplifying reference gene primers. Some clones are missing from TCRdb's copy, which holds only in-frame ones; the method was immunoSEQ multiplex PCR. Clone size and the V and J calls come from that table; the DNA yielded D and trimming. The sample has some 230,000 clones; around 89% are singletons. This CDR3 region has 15 residues. With V trimmed by 2 bases and J by 2 bases, 3 bases remained unmatched. The germline V gene has CDR1 LGHDT and CDR2 YNNKEL (reference sequence). The sequence was collected from a young woman in a cohort exposed to, infected with or recovered from COVID-19 (not recorded which). The sequencing input was PBMCs or T cells enriched from blood (not recorded which). The chain has TRBV3-1 (or the pseudogene TRBV3-2) and TRBJ1-2; 9 positions agree with TRBD1. CDR3 in amino acids: CASSQNGQGNYGYTF. CDR3 in DNA: TGTGCCAGCAGCCAAAACGGACAGGGGAACTATGGCTACACCTTC.